The text below deals with one TCR beta chain. Negative isolation yielded the CD8+ and CD4+ T cells, while FACS enriched the TEMRA cells. This record belongs to a study of CD8 T cells in Susac syndrome. Across the study: Treatment at blood withdrawal was none, corticosteroids, or intravenous immunoglobulin alone in Susac syndrome patients.

V lost 1 base and J 2 bases, leaving 12 bases between the germline ends. Germline CDR1 reads LNHDA; CDR2 reads SQIVND (reference sequence). This CDR3 comprises 15 residues. Random hexamers were used to reverse transcribe an amount of roughly 0.45 to 1 ug RNA. immunoSEQ multiplex PCR amplified TCR beta CDR3 across 54 Vbeta, 13 Jbeta. A single record per CDR3 protein comes from TCRdb applying MiXCR to the immunoSEQ multiplex PCR reads. Among about 240,000 distinct CDR3 sequences, 95% to 97% were seen once, and the ten largest hold 0.1%. The V gene is TRBV19, the J gene TRBJ2-7; the D is unclear. The sequenced sample was CD4+ T cells from PBMCs. The source is a human donor with Susac syndrome. CDR3 protein: CASSIAAWGPYEQYF. The CDR3 coding sequence is TGTGCCAGTAGTATAGCCGCCTGGGGTCCCTACGAGCAGTACTTC.